A selection of T cell receptor beta chains follows, all from one sample in a study of blood T cells in healthy people across ages. Using its own MiXCR run on the 5' RACE reads, TCRdb lists one record per CDR3 protein. The top ten clones hold 6.5% to 10% of a sample with about 1,400,000 distinct CDR3 sequences, roughly 45% of them seen once. Material for sequencing was blood. Receptors were obtained from a woman under 30 in good health. Each CDR3 is given with its conserved first and last residue. A D gene is named only where the DNA matches it firmly. The size entry is marked missing in some rows and otherwise reads once, few, many or a size class.

J gene | D gene | clone size | V gene | CDR3 DNA | CDR3 protein
TRBJ1-5 | TRBD1 | few | TRBV24-1 | TGTGCCACGGGACAGGGTTTGGGTCAGCCCCAGCATTTT | CATGQGLGQPQHF
TRBJ2-3 | NA | NA | TRBV6-1 | TGTGCCAGCAGTGAAGCGCAAGATGGACGGTTTTACCCAGATACGCAGTATTTT | CASSEAQDGRFYPDTQYF
TRBJ2-3 | NA | NA | TRBV11-2 | TGTGCCAGCAGCTTAGAGGTTAGAGGCAGGGGTATCACAGATACGCAGTATTTT | CASSLEVRGRGITDTQYF
TRBJ2-1 | TRBD1 | few | TRBV2 | TGTGCCAGCAGCGCGGACAGGGGGCGCGATGAGCAGTTCTTC | CASSADRGRDEQFF
TRBJ2-5 | NA | few | TRBV7-2 | TGTGCCAGCAGCTTTTACCAAACCAACCCGCGAGGCGAGACCCAGTACTTC | CASSFYQTNPRGETQYF
TRBJ2-6 | TRBD1 | many | TRBV6-4 | TGTGCCAGCAGTGACTGGGGACAGGGTGCAAGCTCTGGGGCCAACGTCCTGACTTTC | CASSDWGQGASSGANVLTF
TRBJ2-7 | TRBD1 | NA | TRBV20-1 | TGCAGTGCTCCCGGGACAGGGAACCACGAGCAGTACTTC | CSAPGTGNHEQYF
TRBJ1-2 | TRBD1 | NA | TRBV5-1 | TGCGCCAGCAGCCAGAGGACAGGCGCCTCGCCTGGCTACACCTTC | CASSQRTGASPGYTF
TRBJ2-1 | TRBD1 | NA | TRBV5-5 | TGTGCCAGCAGCGAGGGGGCCTCCTTCCCCTACAATGAGCAGTTCTTC | CASSEGASFPYNEQFF
TRBJ2-3 | TRBD2 | few | TRBV20-1 | TGCAGTGGTGCGGGACTAGCGGGAGCAGATACGCAGTATTTT | CSGAGLAGADTQYF
TRBJ1-5 | NA | few | TRBV6-2/TRBV6-3 | TGTGCCAGCATTTCGGTAGTCGGAAGCAATCAGCCCCAGCATTTT | CASISVVGSNQPQHF
TRBJ1-2 | TRBD1 | few | TRBV20-1 | TGCAGTGCTAGTTCTGAGGCAGGGGGCTTCTATGGCTACACCTTC | CSASSEAGGFYGYTF
TRBJ1-6 | NA | few | TRBV6-5 | TGTGCCAGCAGTTACGCCCCGGGGGGGGTAATACTTGATAATTCACCCCTCCACTTT | CASSYAPGGVILDNSPLHF
TRBJ2-1 | TRBD2 | NA | TRBV16 | TGTGCCAGCAGCCGCGGACTAGCGGGCGAAGAGACCCAGTTCTTC | CASSRGLAGEETQFF
TRBJ1-1 | NA | NA | TRBV4-2 | TGTGCCACGAAAAGGGAAGGGGCTGAGACTGAAGCTTTCTTT | CATKREGAETEAFF
TRBJ2-7 | NA | NA | TRBV7-2 | TGTGCCAGCAGCTTAGGGGATTCCAAGTACGAGCAGTACTTC | CASSLGDSKYEQYF
TRBJ2-7 | TRBD1 | NA | TRBV20-1 | TGCAGTGCTAGAGAACCGGGACAGCGCGAGCAGTACTTC | CSAREPGQREQYF
TRBJ2-1 | NA | few | TRBV25-1 | TGTGCCAGCAGTGGAGTCAAGCTAGATGAGCAGTTCTTC | CASSGVKLDEQFF
TRBJ2-6 | NA | NA | TRBV28 | TGTGCCAGCAGTTTATCCACGCTCTCGGCCAACGTCCTGACTTTC | CASSLSTLSANVLTF
TRBJ1-2 | TRBD1 | NA | TRBV20-1 | TGCAGTGCTAGGGGCCGGGACAGGGACTATGGCTACACCTTC | CSARGRDRDYGYTF
TRBJ2-1 | TRBD2 | few | TRBV20-1 | TGCAGTGCTAGGGGACGAGCGGGAGGTGAGCAGTTCTTC | CSARGRAGGEQFF
TRBJ1-1 | TRBD1 | NA | TRBV14 | TGTGCCAGCAGCCAAGATGACGGGACAGGGAAACCTTCCTACACTGAAGCTTTCTTT | CASSQDDGTGKPSYTEAFF
TRBJ2-7 | TRBD2 | few | TRBV28 | TGTGCCAGCAGTTTCCCGGGCTCAACTAGCGGGGGCCGGTTTGGCGAGCAGTACTTC | CASSFPGSTSGGRFGEQYF
TRBJ2-3 | TRBD2 | NA | TRBV10-3 | TGTGCCATCACCGTTAGCGGGGCTAGCACAGATACGCAGTATTTT | CAITVSGASTDTQYF
TRBJ2-1 | NA | few | TRBV7-3 | TGTGCCAGCAGCCCGACAGGCGGGGAGCAGTTCTTC | CASSPTGGEQFF
TRBJ2-1 | TRBD1 | few | TRBV29-1 | TGCAGCGTAGGACAGGGCCCTGAGCAGTTCTTC | CSVGQGPEQFF
TRBJ1-1 | NA | NA | TRBV3-1 | TGTGCCAGCAGCCAGGGGAACTGGTACACTGAAGCTTTCTTT | CASSQGNWYTEAFF
TRBJ2-5 | TRBD2 | NA | TRBV2 | TGTGCCAGCAGTACCCTTATAGCGGGAGGCACCTACAATGAGCAGTACTTC | CASSTLIAGGTYNEQYF
TRBJ1-2 | NA | few | TRBV12-3/TRBV12-4 | TGTGCCAGCAGTTTAACGGCCTTTGGCTACACCTTC | CASSLTAFGYTF
TRBJ1-1 | NA | NA | TRBV25-1 | TGTGCCATCTGGGGGGTGAACACTGAAGCTTTCTTT | CAIWGVNTEAFF
TRBJ2-3 | NA | NA | TRBV2 | TGTGCCACCTCAAGGGGGGTACTCACAGATACGCAGTATTTT | CATSRGVLTDTQYF
TRBJ2-3 | TRBD2 | NA | TRBV27 | TGTGCCAGCAGTTTATTCGGCCTAGCGGGAGATTGGACAGATACGCAGTATTTT | CASSLFGLAGDWTDTQYF
TRBJ1-2 | TRBD1 | few | TRBV5-1 | TGCGCCAGCAGCCCGGAACCCCAGGGGGGCGTCTATGGCTACACCTTC | CASSPEPQGGVYGYTF
TRBJ2-3 | NA | few | TRBV12-3/TRBV12-4 | TGTGCCAGCAGTTTATGGAGGACTAGCACAGATACGCAGTATTTT | CASSLWRTSTDTQYF
TRBJ2-3 | TRBD1 | few | TRBV10-3 | TGTGCCATCAGAGGAGGGGCGACAGGGGCGACTGGCACAGATACGCAGTATTTT | CAIRGGATGATGTDTQYF